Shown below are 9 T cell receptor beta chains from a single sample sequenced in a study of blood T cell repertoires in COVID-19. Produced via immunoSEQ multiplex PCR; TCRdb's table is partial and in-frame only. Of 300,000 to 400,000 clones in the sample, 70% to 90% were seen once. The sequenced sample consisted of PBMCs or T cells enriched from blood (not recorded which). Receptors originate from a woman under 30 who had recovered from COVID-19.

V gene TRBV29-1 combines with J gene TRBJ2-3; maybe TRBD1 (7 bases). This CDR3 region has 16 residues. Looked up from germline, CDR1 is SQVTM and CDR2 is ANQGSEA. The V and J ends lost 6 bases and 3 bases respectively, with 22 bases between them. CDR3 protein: CSVPAGGQNPTDTQYF. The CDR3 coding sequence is TGCAGCGTCCCGGCAGGGGGGCAAAACCCTACAGATACGCAGTATTTT.

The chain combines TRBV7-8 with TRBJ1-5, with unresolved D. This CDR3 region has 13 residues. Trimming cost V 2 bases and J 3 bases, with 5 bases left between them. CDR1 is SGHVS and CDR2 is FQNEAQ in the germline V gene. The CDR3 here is CASSLTVNQPQHF. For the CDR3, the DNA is TGTGCCAGCAGCTTAACAGTCAATCAGCCCCAGCATTTT.

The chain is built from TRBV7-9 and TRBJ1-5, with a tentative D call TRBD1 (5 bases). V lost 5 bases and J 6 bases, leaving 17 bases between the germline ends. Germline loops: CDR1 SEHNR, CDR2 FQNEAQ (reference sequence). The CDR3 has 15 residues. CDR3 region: CASSRGSQDRQPQHF. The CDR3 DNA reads TGTGCCAGCAGCCGGGGGTCACAGGACCGTCAGCCCCAGCATTTT.

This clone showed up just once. The CDR3 DNA follows: TGTGCCAGCAAGGTCCTCGGACTAGCCGAGCAGTACTTC. It is translated as CASKVLGLAEQYF. V is TRBV27 and J is TRBJ2-7, with TRBD2 matching 8 bases. The CDR3 covers 13 residues. The junction had 8 bases not matched to a gene; V was cut back by 7 bases and J by 6 bases. Germline CDR1 MNHEY, CDR2 SMNVEV (reference sequence).

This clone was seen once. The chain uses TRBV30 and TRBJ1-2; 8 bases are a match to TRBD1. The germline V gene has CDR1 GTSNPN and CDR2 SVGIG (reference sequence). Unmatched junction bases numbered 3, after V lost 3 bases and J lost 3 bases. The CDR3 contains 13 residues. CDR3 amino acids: CAWSQGADYGYTF. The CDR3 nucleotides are TGTGCCTGGAGCCAGGGGGCCGACTATGGCTACACCTTC.

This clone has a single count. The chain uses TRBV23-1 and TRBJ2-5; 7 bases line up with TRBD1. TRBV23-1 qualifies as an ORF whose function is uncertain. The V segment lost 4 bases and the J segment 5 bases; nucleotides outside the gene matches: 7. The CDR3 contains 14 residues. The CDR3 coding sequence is TGCGCCAGCAGTCGAAGGGGGCGCAGGGAGACCCAGTACTTC. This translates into CASSRRGRRETQYF.

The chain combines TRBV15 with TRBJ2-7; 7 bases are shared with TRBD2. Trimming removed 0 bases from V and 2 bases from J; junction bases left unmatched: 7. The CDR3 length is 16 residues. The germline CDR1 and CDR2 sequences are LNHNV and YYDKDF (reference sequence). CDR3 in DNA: TGTGCCACCAGCAGAGATCGACGGGGGGACCCCTACGAGCAGTACTTC. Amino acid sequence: CATSRDRRGDPYEQYF.

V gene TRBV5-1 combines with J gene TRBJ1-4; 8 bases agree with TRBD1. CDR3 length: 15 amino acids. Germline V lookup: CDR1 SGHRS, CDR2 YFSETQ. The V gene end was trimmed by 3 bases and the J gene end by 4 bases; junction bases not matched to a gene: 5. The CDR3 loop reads CASSSHRGINEKLFF. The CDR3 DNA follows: TGCGCCAGCAGCTCTCACAGGGGGATTAATGAAAAACTGTTTTTT. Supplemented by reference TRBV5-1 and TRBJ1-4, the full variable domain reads KAGVTQTPRYLIKTRGQQVTLSCSPISGHRSVSWYQQTPGQGLQFLFEYFSETQRNKGNFPGRFSGRQFSNSRSEMNVSTLELGDSALYLCASSSHRGINEKLFFGSGTQLSVL.

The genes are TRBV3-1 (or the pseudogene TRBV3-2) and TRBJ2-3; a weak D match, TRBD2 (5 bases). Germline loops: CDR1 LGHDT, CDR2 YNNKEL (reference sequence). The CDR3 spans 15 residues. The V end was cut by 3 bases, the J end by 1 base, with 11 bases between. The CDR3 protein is CASSQDLAGTDTQYF. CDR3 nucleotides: TGTGCCAGCAGCCAGGACTTGGCTGGCACAGATACGCAGTATTTT.